The present T cell receptor beta chain was sequenced within a study of blood T cell repertoires in COVID-19. Overall study: COVID-19 samples, acute and convalescent, were from the United States, Italy and Spain. In each case, the material was cDNA or gDNA derived from T cells, B-cell-depleted T cells, or PBMCs.

Trimming took 10 bases from V and 8 from J, leaving 20 bases between them. The CDR3 covers 13 residues. In the authors' workflow: Reference gene primer amplification gave nucleated cell count estimates. Sequencing was performed with immunoSEQ multiplex PCR; in TCRdb, only in-frame clones are kept and a portion is missing. V and J calls and clone size follow that table, whereas D and trimming were derived from the DNA. The data show 200,000 to 250,000 clones, around nine tenths seen once. Study members were between about 18 and 100 years old and lived in 24 US regions. This clonotype was obtained from a man younger than 45 who had recovered from COVID-19. The specimen was PBMCs or T cells enriched from blood (not recorded which). V usage is TRBV12-3 or TRBV12-4 and J usage is TRBJ1-1, with D possibly being TRBD1 (5 bases). This CDR3 is CATARGGLMEAFF. The CDR3 DNA reads TGTGCCACAGCACGCGGGGGGTTAATGGAAGCTTTCTTT.